Described below is a single T cell receptor (beta chain) sequence and its context. Its antigen is unknown. This sample was included in a study of glioma-infiltrating T cells after dendritic cell vaccination. The study's findings and limits: Estimated pretreatment TIL content predicted outcome after dendritic cell vaccination.

Up to 2 ug genomic DNA was used for TCRB CDR3 amplification. Only in-frame clones appear in the TCRdb table, and some are missing; sequencing was by immunoSEQ multiplex PCR. Counted here are roughly 100,000 clones, approximately 80% occurring once; the ten biggest clones make up approximately 12%. V dropped 2 bases and J dropped 2 bases, with 10 bases sitting between them. CDR1 is SGHTA and CDR2 is FQGNSA in the germline V gene. This CDR3 is built from 14 residues. Material: blood, obtained before dendritic cell vaccination. This sequence was found in a human donor with glioblastoma. The chain couples TRBV7-2 to TRBJ2-7; perhaps TRBD2 as D (5 bases). CDR3 in amino acids: CASSLRSGPYEQYF. For the CDR3, the DNA is TGTGCCAGCAGCTTAAGAAGCGGCCCCTACGAGCAGTACTTC.